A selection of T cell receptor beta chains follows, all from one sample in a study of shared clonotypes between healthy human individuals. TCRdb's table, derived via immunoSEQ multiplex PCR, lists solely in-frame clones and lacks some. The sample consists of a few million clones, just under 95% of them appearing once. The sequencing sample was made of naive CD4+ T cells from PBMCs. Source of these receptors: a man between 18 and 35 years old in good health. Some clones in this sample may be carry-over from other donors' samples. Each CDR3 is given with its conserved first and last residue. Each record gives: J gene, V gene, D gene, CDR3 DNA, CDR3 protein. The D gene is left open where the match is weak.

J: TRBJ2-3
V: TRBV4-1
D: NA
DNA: TGCGCCAGCAGCCAAGAGGGCAGCACAGATACGCAGTATTTT
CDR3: CASSQEGSTDTQYF

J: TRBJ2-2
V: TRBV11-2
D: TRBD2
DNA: TGTGCCAGCAGCACCACTAGCGGGAGTCCCGGGGAGCTGTTTTTT
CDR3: CASSTTSGSPGELFF

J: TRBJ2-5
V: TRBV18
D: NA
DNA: TGTGCCAGCTCACCACGGAAAGAGACCCAGTACTTC
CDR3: CASSPRKETQYF

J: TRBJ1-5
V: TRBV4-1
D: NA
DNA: TGCGCCAGCAGCCAAGATCGGTGGCAATCCCAGCATTTT
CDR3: CASSQDRWQSQHF

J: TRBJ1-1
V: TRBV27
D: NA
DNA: TGTGCCAGCAAGTCTCCGAGGGTGAACACTGAAGCTTTCTTT
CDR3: CASKSPRVNTEAFF

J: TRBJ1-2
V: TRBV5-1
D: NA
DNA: TGCGCCAGCAGCTTGGACAGCTCCTATGGCTACACCTTC
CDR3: CASSLDSSYGYTF

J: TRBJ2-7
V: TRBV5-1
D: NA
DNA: TGCGCCAGCAGCTTGGGCCCCGCCTACGAGCAGTACTTC
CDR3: CASSLGPAYEQYF

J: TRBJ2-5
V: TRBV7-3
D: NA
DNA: TGTGCCAGCAGCTTAAATCACGGGCACCAAGAGACCCAGTACTTC
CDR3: CASSLNHGHQETQYF

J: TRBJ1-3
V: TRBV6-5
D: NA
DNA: TGTGCCAGCAGTTACGGGGACACCCTCTCTGGAAACACCATATATTTT
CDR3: CASSYGDTLSGNTIYF

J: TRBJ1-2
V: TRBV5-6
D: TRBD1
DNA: TGTGCCAGCAGCCCCACGTGGGACAGCTCGTGGGGCTACACCTTC
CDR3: CASSPTWDSSWGYTF

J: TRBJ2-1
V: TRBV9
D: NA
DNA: TGTGCCAGCAGCGTAGGTGGTGTCGGCTCCTACAATGAGCAGTTCTTC
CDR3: CASSVGGVGSYNEQFF

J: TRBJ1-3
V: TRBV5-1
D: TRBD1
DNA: TGCGCCAGCAGCCCATGGGACAGCATCTCTGGAAACACCATATATTTT
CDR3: CASSPWDSISGNTIYF

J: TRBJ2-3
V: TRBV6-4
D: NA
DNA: TGTGCCAGCAGTTTAGGCCCACTAGATACGCAGTATTTT
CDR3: CASSLGPLDTQYF

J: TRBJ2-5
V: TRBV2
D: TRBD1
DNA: TGTGCCAGCAGCCATTCGGGGACAGGGCCTTGGGAGACCCAGTACTTC
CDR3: CASSHSGTGPWETQYF

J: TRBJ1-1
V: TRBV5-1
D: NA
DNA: TGCGCCAGCAGCTTGGGACCGGGCACTGAAGCTTTCTTT
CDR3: CASSLGPGTEAFF

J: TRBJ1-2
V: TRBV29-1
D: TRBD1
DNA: TGCAGCTCAAACAGGGGGAACTATGGCTACACCTTC
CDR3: CSSNRGNYGYTF